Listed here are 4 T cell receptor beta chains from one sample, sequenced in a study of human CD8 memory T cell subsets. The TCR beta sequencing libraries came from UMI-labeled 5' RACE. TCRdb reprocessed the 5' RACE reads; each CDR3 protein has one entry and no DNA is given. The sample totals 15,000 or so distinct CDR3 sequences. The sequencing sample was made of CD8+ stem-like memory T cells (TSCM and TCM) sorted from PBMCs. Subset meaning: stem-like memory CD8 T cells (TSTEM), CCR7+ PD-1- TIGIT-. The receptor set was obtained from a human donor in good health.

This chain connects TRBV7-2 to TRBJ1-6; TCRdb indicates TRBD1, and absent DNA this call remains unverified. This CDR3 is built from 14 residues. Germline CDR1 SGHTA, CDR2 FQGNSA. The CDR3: CASSFSGANSPLHF. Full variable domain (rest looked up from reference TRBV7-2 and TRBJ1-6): GAGVSQSPSNKVTEKGKDVELRCDPISGHTALYWYRQSLGQGLEFLIYFQGNSAPDKSGLPSDRFSAERTGGSVSTLTIQRTQQEDSAVYLCASSFSGANSPLHFGNGTRLTVT.

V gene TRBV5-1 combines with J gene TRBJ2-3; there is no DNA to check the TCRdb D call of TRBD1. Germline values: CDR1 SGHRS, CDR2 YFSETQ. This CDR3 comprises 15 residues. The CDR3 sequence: CASSLEGAATDTQYF.

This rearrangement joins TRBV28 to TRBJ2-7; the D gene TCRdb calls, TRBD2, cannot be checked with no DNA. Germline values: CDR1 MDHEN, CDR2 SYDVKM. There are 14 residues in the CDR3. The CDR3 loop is CASTPGSGRDEQYF.

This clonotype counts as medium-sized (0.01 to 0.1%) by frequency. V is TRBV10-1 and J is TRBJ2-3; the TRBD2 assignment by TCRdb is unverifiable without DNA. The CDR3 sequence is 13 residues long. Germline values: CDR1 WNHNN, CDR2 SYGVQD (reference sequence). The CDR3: CASSESHGDTQYF.